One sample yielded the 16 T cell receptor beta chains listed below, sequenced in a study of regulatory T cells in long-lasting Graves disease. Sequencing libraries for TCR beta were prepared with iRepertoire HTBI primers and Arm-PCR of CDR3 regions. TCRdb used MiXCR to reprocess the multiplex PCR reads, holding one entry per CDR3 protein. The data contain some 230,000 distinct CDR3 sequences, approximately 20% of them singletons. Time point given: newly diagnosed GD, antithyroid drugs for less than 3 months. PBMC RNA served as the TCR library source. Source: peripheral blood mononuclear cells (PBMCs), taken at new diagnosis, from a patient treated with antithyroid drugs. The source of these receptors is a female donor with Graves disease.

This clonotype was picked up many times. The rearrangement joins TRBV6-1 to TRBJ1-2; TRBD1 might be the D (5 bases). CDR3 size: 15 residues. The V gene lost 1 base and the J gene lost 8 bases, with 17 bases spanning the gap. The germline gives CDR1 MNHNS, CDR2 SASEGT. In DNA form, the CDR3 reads TGTGCCAGCAGTGAAGGGACCAGGGAGTCGGACGGCTACACCTTC. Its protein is CASSEGTRESDGYTF.

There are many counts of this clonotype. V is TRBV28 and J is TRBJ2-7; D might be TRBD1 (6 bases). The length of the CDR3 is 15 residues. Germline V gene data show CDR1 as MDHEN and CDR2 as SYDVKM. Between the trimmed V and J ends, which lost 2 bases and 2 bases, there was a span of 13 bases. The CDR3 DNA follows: TGTGCCAGCAGTTTAGGGCAGGGGATCCCCTACGAGCAGTACTTC. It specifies CASSLGQGIPYEQYF.

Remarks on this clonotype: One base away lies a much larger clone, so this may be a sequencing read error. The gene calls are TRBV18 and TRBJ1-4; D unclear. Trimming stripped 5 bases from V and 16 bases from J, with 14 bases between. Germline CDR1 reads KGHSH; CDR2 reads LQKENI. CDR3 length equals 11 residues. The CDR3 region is CASSTREEPFF. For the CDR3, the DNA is TGTGCCAGCTCAACACGGGAGGAACCGTTTTTT.

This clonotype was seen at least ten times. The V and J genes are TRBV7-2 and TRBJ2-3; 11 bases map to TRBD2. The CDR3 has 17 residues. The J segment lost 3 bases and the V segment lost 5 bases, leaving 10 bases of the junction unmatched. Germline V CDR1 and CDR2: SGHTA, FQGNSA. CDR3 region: CASSPRSASGRTDTQYF. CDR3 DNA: TGTGCCAGCAGCCCGAGGTCGGCTAGCGGGAGGACAGATACGCAGTATTTT.

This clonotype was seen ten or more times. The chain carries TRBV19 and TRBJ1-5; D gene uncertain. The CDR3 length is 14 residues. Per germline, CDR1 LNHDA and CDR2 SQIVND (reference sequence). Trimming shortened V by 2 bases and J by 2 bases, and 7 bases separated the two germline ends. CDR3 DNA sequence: TGTGCCAGTAGTATACGGGGAGGCAATCAGCCCCAGCATTTT. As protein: CASSIRGGNQPQHF.

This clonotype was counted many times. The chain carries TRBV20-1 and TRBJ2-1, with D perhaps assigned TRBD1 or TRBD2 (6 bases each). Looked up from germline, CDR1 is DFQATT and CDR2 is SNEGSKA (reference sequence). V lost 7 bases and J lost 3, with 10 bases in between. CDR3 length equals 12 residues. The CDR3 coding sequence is TGCAGTGGGGGGGCAGACTACAATGAGCAGTTCTTC. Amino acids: CSGGADYNEQFF.

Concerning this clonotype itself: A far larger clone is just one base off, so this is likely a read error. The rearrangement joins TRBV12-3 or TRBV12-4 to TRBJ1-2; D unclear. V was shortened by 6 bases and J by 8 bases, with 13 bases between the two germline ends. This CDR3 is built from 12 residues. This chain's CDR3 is CASSPQVGGYTF. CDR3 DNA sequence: TGTGCCAGCAGCCCTCAGGTCGGGGGCTACACCTTC.

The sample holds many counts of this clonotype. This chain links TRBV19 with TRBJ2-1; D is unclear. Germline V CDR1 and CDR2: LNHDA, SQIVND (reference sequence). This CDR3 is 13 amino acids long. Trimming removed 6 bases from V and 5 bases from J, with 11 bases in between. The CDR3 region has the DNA TGTGCCAGTAGCAAAGGGAACAACAATGAGCAGTTCTTC. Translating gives CASSKGNNNEQFF.

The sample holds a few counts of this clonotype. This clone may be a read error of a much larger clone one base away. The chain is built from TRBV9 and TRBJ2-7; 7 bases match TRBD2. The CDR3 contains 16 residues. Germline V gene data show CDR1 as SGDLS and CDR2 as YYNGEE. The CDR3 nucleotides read TGTGCCAGCAGCGTAGTTGCGGGAGCAGGATCATACGAGCACTACTTC. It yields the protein CASSVVAGAGSYEHYF.

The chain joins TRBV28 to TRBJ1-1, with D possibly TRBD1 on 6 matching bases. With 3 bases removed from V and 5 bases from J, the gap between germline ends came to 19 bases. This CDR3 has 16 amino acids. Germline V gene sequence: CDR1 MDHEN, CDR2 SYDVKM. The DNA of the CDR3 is TGTGCCAGCAGTTTCTTCGGGTGGGGGCTTGGGACTGAAGCTTTCTTT. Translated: CASSFFGWGLGTEAFF.

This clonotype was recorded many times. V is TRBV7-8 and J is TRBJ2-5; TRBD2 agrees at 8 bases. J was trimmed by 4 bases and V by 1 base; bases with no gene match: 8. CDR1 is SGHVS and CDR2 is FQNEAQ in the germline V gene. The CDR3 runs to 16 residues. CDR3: CASSLEAGVRVETQYF. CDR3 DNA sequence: TGTGCCAGCAGCTTAGAAGCGGGAGTAAGAGTAGAGACCCAGTACTTC.

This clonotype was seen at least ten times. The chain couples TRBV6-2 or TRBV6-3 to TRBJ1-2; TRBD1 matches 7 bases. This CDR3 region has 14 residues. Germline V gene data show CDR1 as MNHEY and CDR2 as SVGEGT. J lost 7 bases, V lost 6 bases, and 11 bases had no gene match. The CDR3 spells CASSTDRATSGYTF. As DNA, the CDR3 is TGTGCCAGCAGCACCGACAGGGCCACCTCTGGCTACACCTTC.

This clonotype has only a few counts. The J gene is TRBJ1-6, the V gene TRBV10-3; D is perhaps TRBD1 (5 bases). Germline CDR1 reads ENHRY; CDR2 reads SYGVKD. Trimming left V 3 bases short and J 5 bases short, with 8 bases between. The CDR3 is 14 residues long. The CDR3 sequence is CAISDRQNNSPLHF. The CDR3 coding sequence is TGTGCCATCAGTGACAGACAGAATAATTCACCCCTCCACTTT.

The CDR3, as DNA: TGTGCCAGCAGCGTAGAGGGGACTAGCGGGAGGGCCCCCTACGAGCAGTACTTC. It is translated as CASSVEGTSGRAPYEQYF. This chain connects TRBV9 to TRBJ2-7; 16 bases are shared with TRBD2. The V segment lost 0 bases and the J segment 2 bases; nucleotides outside the gene matches: 5. CDR1 and CDR2 (germline): SGDLS, YYNGEE. The CDR3 sequence is 18 residues long.

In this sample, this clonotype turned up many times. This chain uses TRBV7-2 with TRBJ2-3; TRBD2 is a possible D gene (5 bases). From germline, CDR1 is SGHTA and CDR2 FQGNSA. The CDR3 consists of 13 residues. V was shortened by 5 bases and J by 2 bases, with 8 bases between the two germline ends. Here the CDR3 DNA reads TGTGCCAGCAGCGAGGGAGTCACAGATACGCAGTATTTT. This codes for CASSEGVTDTQYF.

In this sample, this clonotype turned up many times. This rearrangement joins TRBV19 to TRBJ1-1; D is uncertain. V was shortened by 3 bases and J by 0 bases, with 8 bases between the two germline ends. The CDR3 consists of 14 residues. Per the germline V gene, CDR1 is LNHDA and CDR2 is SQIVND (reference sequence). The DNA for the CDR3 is TGTGCCAGTAGTATCGTAGCCATGAACACTGAAGCTTTCTTT. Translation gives CASSIVAMNTEAFF.